This TCR beta chain came from a study of neurological immune-mediated disorders. General observations from the study: The absence of shared CDR3 amino acid sequences among expanded clones across subjects suggests private repertoires in all groups.

Details on this clonotype: Its antigen remains unknown.

The authors made cDNA by 5'RACE with 10-nucleotide random UMIs. TCRdb analysed the 5' RACE reads with MiXCR anew, one entry per CDR3 protein. In the table there are approximately 82,000 distinct CDR3 sequences, 2.5% to 3% of which are singletons. Germline assignment: CDR1 DFQATT and CDR2 SNEGSKA (reference sequence). CDR3 length equals 11 residues. Trimming left V 4 bases short and J 5 bases short, with 6 bases between. The clonotype comes from a woman in her 30s with multiple sclerosis. Sequenced: PBMCs. V usage is TRBV20-1 and J usage is TRBJ2-1; D is uncertain. The CDR3 loop is CSAITNNEQFF. CDR3 sequence (DNA): TGCAGTGCTATAACAAACAATGAGCAGTTCTTC.